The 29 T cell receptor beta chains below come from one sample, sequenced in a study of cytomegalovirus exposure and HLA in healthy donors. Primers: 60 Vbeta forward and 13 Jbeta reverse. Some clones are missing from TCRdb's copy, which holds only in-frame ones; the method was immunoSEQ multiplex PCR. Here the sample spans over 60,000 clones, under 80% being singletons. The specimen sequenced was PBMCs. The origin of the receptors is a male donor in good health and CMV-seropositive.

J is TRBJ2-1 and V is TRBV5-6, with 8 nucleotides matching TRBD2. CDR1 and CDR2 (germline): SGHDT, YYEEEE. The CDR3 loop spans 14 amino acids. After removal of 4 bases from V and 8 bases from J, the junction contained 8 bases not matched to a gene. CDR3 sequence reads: CASSLWTSWDEQFF. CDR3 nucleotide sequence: TGTGCCAGCAGCCTCTGGACTAGCTGGGATGAGCAGTTCTTC.

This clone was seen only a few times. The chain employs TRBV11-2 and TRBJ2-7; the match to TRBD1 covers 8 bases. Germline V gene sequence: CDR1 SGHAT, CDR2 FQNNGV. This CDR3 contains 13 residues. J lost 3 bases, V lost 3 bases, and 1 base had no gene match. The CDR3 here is CASSLTGDYEQYF. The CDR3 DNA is TGTGCCAGCAGCTTGACAGGGGACTACGAGCAGTACTTC.

Here the CDR3 DNA reads TGTGCCAGCAGCTTGGGGACAGTAGGAAACACCATATATTTT. Residues: CASSLGTVGNTIYF. The rearrangement uses TRBV5-4 and TRBJ1-3, with D possibly being TRBD1 (6 bases). V was clipped by 0 bases and J by 4 bases, with 8 bases between them. The germline V gene encodes CDR1 SGHNT and CDR2 YYREEE (reference sequence). The CDR3 is 14 amino acids.

CDR3 sequence reads: CASSLPGRGSYNEQFF. As DNA, the CDR3 is TGTGCCAGCTCACTCCCCGGGAGGGGGTCGTACAATGAGCAGTTCTTC. This chain links TRBV18 with TRBJ2-1; the match to TRBD2 covers 8 bases. Germline lookup yields CDR1 KGHSH and CDR2 LQKENI. The CDR3 is made up of 16 amino acids. Losses at the gene ends were 4 bases for V and 4 bases for J; bases not matched to a gene: 9.

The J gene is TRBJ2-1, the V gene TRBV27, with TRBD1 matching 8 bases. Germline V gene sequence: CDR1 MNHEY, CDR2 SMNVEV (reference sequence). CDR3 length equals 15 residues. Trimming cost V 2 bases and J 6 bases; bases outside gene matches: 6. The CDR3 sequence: CASSLEDRDINEQFF. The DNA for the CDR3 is TGTGCCAGCAGTTTAGAGGACAGGGATATCAATGAGCAGTTCTTC.

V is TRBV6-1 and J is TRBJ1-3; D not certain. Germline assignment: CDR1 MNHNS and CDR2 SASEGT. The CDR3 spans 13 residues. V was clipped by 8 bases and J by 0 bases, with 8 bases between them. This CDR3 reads CASSRISGNTIYF. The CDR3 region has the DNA TGTGCCAGCTCGAGGATCTCTGGAAACACCATATATTTT.

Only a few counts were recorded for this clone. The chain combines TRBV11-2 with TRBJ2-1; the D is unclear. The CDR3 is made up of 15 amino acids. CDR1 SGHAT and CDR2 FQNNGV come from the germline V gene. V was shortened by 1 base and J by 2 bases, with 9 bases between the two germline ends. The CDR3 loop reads CASSLGATPYNEQFF. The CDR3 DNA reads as TGTGCCAGCAGCTTAGGGGCTACACCCTACAATGAGCAGTTCTTC.

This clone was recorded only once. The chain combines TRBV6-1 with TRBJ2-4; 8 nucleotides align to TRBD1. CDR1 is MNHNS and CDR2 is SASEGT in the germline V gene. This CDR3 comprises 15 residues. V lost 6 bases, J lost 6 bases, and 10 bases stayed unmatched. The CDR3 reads CASRTGVGVGNIQYF. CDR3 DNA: TGTGCCAGCAGGACAGGGGTTGGAGTAGGAAACATTCAGTACTTC.

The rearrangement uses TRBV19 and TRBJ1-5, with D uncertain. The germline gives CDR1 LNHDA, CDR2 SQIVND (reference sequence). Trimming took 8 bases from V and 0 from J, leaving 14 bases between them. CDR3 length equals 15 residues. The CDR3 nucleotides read TGTGCCAGTCGTTACGACGGGGTTAGCAATCAGCCCCAGCATTTT. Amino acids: CASRYDGVSNQPQHF.

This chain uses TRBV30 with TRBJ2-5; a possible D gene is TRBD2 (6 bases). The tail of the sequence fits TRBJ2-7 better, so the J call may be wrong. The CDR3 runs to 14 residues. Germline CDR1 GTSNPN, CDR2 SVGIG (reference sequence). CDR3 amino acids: CAWSTGGNTYEQYF. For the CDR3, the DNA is TGTGCCTGGAGTACGGGCGGGAATACCTACGAGCAGTACTTC.

The CDR3 sequence is CASSTSGKETQYF. Here the CDR3 DNA reads TGTGCCAGCAGCACTAGCGGAAAAGAGACCCAGTACTTC. This chain joins TRBV13 and TRBJ2-5; 8 positions match TRBD2. Germline CDR1 and CDR2: PRHDT and FYEKMQ (reference sequence). The CDR3 has 13 amino acids. V dropped 5 bases and J dropped 3; count of bases not matched to a gene: 2.

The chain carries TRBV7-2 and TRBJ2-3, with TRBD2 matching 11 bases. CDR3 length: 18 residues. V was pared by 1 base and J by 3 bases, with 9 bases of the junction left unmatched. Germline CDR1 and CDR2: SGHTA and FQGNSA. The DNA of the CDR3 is TGTGCCAGCAGCTTAGAGTCCCTAGCGGGGGGATCGACAGATACGCAGTATTTT. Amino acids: CASSLESLAGGSTDTQYF.

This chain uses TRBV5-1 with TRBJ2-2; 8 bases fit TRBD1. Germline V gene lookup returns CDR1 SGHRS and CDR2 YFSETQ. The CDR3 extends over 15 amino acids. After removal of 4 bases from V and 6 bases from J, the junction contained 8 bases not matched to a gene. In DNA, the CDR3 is TGCGCCAGCAGCCCCTGGACAGGGAAGGCCGGGGAGCTGTTTTTT. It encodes CASSPWTGKAGELFF.

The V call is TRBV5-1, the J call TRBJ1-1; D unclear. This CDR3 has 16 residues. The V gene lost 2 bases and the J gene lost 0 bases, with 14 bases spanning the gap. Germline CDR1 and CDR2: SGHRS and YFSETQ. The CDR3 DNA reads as TGCGCCAGCAGCTTACGCCAGGCGATAATGAACACTGAAGCTTTCTTT. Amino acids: CASSLRQAIMNTEAFF.

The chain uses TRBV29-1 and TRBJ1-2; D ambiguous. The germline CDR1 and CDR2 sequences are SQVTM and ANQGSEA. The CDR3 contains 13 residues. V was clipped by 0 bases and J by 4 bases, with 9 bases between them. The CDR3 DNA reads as TGCAGCGTTGAAGACGTTGGGAGCTATGGCTACACCTTC. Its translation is CSVEDVGSYGYTF. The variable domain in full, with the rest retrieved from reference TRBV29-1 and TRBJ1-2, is SAVISQKPSRDICQRGTSLTIQCQVDSQVTMMFWYRQQPGQSLTLIATANQGSEATYESGFVIDKFPISRPNLTFSTLTVSNMSPEDSSIYLCSVEDVGSYGYTFGSGTRLTVV.

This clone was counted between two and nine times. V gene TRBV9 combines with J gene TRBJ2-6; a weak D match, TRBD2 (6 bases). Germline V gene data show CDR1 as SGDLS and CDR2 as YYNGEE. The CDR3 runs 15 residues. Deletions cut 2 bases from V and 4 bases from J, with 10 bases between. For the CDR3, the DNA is TGTGCCAGCAGCGTGGGACTTCTGGGGGCCAACGTCCTGACTTTC. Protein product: CASSVGLLGANVLTF.

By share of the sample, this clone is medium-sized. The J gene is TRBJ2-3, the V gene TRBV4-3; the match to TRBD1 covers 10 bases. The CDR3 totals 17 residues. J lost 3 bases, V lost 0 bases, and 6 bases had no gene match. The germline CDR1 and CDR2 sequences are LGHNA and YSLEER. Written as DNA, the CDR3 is TGCGCCAGCAGCCAAGATTTGGGGACAGGGGCGACAGATACGCAGTATTTT. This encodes CASSQDLGTGATDTQYF.

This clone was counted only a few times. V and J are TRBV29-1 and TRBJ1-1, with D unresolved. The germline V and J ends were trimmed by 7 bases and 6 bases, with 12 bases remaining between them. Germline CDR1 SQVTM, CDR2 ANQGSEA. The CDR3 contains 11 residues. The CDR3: CSARMGAEAFF. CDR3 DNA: TGCAGCGCCCGAATGGGCGCTGAAGCTTTCTTT.

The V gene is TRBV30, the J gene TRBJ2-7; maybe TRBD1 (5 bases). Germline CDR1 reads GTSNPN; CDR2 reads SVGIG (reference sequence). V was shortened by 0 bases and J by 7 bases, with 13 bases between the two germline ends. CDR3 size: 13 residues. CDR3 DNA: TGTGCCTGGAGTGTTCAGGGTGCGAGAGAGCAGTACTTC. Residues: CAWSVQGAREQYF.

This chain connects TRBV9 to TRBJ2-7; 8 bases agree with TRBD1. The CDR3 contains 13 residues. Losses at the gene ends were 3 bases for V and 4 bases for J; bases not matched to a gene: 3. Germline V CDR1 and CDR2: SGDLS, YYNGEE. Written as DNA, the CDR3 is TGTGCCAGCAGCGGACAGGGGCGGTACGAGCAGTACTTC. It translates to CASSGQGRYEQYF.

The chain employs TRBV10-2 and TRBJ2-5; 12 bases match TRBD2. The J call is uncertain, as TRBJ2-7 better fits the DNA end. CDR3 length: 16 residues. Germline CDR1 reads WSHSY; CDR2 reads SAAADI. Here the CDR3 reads CARHKGEGLAGYEQYF. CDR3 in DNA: TGCGCCAGGCATAAAGGAGAGGGACTAGCGGGTTACGAGCAGTACTTC.

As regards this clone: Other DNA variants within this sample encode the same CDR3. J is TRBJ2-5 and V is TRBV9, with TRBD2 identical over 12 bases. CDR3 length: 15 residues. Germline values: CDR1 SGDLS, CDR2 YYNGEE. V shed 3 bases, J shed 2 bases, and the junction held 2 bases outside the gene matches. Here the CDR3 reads CASSAGTSGQETQYF. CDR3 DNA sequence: TGTGCCAGCAGCGCCGGGACTAGCGGGCAAGAGACCCAGTACTTC.

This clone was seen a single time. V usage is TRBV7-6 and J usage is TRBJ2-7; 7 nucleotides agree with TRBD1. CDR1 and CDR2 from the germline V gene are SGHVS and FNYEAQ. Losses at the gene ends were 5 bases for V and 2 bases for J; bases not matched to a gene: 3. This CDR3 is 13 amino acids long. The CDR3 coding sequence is TGTGCCAGCAGCGAAGACAGGGCCTACGAGCAGTACTTC. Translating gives CASSEDRAYEQYF.

The chain's CDR3 is CASSVRREVPGELFF. The CDR3 nucleotides are TGTGCCAGCAGCGTACGGAGGGAGGTACCCGGGGAGCTGTTTTTT. The V and J genes are TRBV9 and TRBJ2-2, with D tentatively TRBD2 (6 bases). Germline assignment: CDR1 SGDLS and CDR2 YYNGEE. V lost 1 base and J lost 6, with 13 bases in between. This CDR3 contains 15 residues.

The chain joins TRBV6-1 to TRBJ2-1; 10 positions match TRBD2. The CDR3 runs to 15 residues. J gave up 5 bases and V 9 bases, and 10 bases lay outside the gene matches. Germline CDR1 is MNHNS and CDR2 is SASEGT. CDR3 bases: TGTGCCAGGTACGGAGCGGGAGGGCCGCACAATGAGCAGTTCTTC. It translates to CARYGAGGPHNEQFF.

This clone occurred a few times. For the CDR3, the DNA is TGTGCCAGTAGTATGGGGGCTGAGCTGGGGGCCCAGCATTTT. Translation: CASSMGAELGAQHF. The gene calls are TRBV19 and TRBJ1-5; D is perhaps TRBD1 (6 bases). The CDR3 is 14 residues long. Trimming stripped 3 bases from V and 11 bases from J, with 17 bases between. In germline, CDR1 is LNHDA, CDR2 SQIVND (reference sequence).

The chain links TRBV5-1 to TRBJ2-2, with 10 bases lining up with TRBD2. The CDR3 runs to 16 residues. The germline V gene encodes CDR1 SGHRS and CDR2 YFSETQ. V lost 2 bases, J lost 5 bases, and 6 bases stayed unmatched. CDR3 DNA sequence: TGCGCCAGCAGCTTAAGAGCGACTAGCGGGACCGGGGAGCTGTTTTTT. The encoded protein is CASSLRATSGTGELFF.

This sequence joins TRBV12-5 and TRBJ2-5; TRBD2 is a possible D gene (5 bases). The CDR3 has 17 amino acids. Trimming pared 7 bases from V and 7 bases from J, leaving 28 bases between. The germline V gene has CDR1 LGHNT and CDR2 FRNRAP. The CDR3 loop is CASAPPAGRQVLGTQYF. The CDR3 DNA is TGTGCTAGTGCCCCACCGGCGGGTCGGCAGGTACTCGGGACCCAGTACTTC.

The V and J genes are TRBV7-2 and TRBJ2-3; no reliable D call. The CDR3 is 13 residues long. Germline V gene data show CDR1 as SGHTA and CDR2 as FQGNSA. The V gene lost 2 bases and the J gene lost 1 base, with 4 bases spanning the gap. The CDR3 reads CASSLQGTDTQYF. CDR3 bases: TGTGCCAGCAGCTTACAGGGCACAGATACGCAGTATTTT.